Each of the 3 T cell receptor beta chains below was sequenced from the same sample in a study of prognosis after radiotherapy for stage I lung cancer (dated by TCRdb to 2020 to 2022). Reads for this sample came from an Illumina HiSeq 3000. Two rounds of multiplex PCR on genomic DNA were used to amplify the TCR beta CDR3 region. The first PCR round used primers specific to each TRBV and TRBJ gene, and the primer sequences were filed in Chinese patent CN105087789A. TCRdb took the public reads, trimmed them with fastp at Q25, ran MiXCR for clone calling and kept in-frame beta chains. Rows with a matching CDR3 protein are joined into one entry that keeps the most common DNA and genes. Recorded for this sample are about 59,000 distinct CDR3 sequences; around a quarter of them occurred a single time. Roughly 7.5% of the sample is held by the ten biggest clonotypes. Sequencing used PBMCs, obtained before or after stereotactic body radiation therapy (not recorded which). These receptors originate from a donor older than 45 with non-small cell lung cancer.

Ten or more counts support this clonotype. The chain carries TRBV14 and TRBJ2-7; D ambiguous. V lost 7 bases and J lost 2, with 6 bases in between. The CDR3 consists of 11 residues. The germline V gene encodes CDR1 SGHDN and CDR2 FVKESK. The CDR3 protein is CASTPTYEQYF. CDR3 sequence (DNA): TGTGCCAGCACCCCAACCTACGAGCAGTACTTC.

This clonotype was seen many times. J is TRBJ2-7 and V is TRBV29-1; D is undetermined. CDR1 and CDR2 from the germline V gene are SQVTM and ANQGSEA. V lost 4 bases to trimming and J lost 1 base, with 8 bases between them. The CDR3 sequence is 12 residues long. Here the CDR3 reads CSVGTASYEQYF. Here the CDR3 DNA reads TGCAGCGTTGGAACTGCGTCCTACGAGCAGTACTTC.

This clonotype was observed many times. V and J are TRBV6-1 and TRBJ2-2; 10 nucleotides agree with TRBD1. Germline-derived CDR1 and CDR2 are MNHNS and SASEGT. The V and J ends lost 6 bases and 5 bases, in that order; junction bases with no gene match: 9. The CDR3 sequence is 16 residues long. In DNA form, the CDR3 reads TGTGCCAGCAGGGATACGGGACAGGGGCTGACCGGGGAGCTGTTTTTT. Its protein is CASRDTGQGLTGELFF.